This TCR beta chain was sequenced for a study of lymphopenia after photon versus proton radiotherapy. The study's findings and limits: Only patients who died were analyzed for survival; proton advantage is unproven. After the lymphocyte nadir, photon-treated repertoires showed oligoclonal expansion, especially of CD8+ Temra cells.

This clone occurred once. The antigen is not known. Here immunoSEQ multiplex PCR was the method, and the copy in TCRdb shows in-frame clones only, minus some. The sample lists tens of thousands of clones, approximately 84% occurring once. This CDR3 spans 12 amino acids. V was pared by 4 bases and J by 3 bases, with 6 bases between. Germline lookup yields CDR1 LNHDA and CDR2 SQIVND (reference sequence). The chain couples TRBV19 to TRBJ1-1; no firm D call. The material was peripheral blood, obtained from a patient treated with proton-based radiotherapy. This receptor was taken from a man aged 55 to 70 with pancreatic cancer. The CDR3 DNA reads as TGTGCCAGTAGTAGTTACCACACTGAAGCTTTCTTT. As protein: CASSSYHTEAFF.